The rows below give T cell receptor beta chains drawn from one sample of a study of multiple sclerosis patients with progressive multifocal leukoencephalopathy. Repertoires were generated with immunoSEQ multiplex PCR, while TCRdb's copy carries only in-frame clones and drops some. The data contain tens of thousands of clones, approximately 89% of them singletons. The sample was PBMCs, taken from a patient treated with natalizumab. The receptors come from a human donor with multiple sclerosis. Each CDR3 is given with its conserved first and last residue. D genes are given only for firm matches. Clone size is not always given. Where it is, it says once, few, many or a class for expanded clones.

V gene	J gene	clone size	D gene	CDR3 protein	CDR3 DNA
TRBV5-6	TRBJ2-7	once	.	CASSWEESYEQYF	TGTGCCAGCAGCTGGGAAGAATCCTACGAGCAGTACTTC
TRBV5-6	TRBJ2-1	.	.	CASSPVELSYNEQFF	TGTGCCAGCAGCCCAGTCGAACTCTCCTACAATGAGCAGTTCTTC
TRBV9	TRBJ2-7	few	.	CASSVGSDHYEQYF	TGTGCCAGCAGCGTAGGTTCAGACCACTACGAGCAGTACTTC
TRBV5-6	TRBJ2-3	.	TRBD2	CASSLTSGSTTDTQYF	TGTGCCAGCAGCTTGACTAGCGGGAGTACCACAGATACGCAGTATTTT
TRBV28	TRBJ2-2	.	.	CASSLSRRAGELFF	TGTGCCAGCAGTCTTAGCCGCAGGGCGGGGGAGCTGTTTTTT
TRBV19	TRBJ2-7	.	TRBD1	CASSRGIYEQYF	TGTGCCAGTAGCAGGGGGATCTACGAGCAGTACTTC
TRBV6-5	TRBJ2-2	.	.	CASNGGQNTGELFF	TGTGCCAGCAACGGGGGCCAGAACACCGGGGAGCTGTTTTTT
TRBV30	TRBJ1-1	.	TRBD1	CAWRNRGPRAFF	TGTGCCTGGAGAAACAGGGGTCCTCGGGCTTTCTTT
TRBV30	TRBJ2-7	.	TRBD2	CAWSDWRGYDEQYF	TGTGCCTGGAGTGATTGGCGGGGGTACGACGAGCAGTACTTC
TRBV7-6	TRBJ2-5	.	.	CASSLPAWDKETQYF	TGTGCCAGCAGCTTACCCGCCTGGGACAAAGAGACCCAGTACTTC
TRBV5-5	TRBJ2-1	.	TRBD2	CASRPTSGIYNEQFF	TGTGCCAGCAGGCCGACTAGCGGGATTTACAATGAGCAGTTCTTC
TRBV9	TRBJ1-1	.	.	CASSPETDMNTEAFF	TGTGCCAGCAGCCCCGAGACAGATATGAACACTGAAGCTTTCTTT
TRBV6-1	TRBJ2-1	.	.	CASSERTVGGQFF	TGTGCCAGCAGTGAAAGGACGGTAGGGGGGCAGTTCTTC
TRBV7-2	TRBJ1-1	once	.	CASSMSHANTEAFF	TGTGCCAGCAGCATGTCCCACGCGAACACTGAAGCTTTCTTT
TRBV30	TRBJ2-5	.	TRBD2	CAWSLLAVQETQYF	TGTGCCTGGAGTCTACTAGCGGTCCAAGAGACCCAGTACTTC
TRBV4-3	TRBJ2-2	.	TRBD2	CASSPIAGAAGELFF	TGCGCCAGCAGCCCGATCGCGGGAGCGGCCGGGGAGCTGTTTTTT
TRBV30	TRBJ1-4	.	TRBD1	CAWSVSGTANEKLFF	TGTGCCTGGAGTGTCTCCGGGACAGCAAATGAAAAACTGTTTTTT
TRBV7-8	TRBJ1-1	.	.	CASSLGLFEAFF	TGTGCCAGCAGCTTGGGACTTTTCGAAGCTTTCTTT
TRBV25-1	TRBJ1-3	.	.	CASEANRVSGNTIYF	TGTGCCAGCGAAGCAAACCGGGTGTCTGGAAACACCATATATTTT
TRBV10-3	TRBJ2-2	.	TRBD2	CAIRLAGNTGELFF	TGTGCCATCCGGCTAGCGGGGAACACCGGGGAGCTGTTTTTT
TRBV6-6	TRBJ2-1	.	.	CASSQRQGKGNEQFF	TGTGCCAGCAGCCAACGGCAGGGAAAGGGGAATGAGCAGTTCTTC
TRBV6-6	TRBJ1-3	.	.	CASSRLVSGNTIYF	TGTGCCAGCAGCCGCCTTGTCTCTGGAAACACCATATATTTT
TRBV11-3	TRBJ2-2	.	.	CASSLDRGTGELFF	TGTGCCAGCAGCTTAGATCGGGGGACCGGGGAGCTGTTTTTT
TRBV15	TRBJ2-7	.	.	CATSRGPVGYEQYF	TGTGCCACCAGCAGAGGGCCAGTTGGCTACGAGCAGTACTTC
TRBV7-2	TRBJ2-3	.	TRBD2	CASSPGGFTDTQYF	TGTGCCAGCAGCCCGGGGGGGTTCACAGATACGCAGTATTTT
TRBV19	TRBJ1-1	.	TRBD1	CASRDRGVKNTEAFF	TGTGCCAGTCGGGACAGGGGGGTAAAGAACACTGAAGCTTTCTTT
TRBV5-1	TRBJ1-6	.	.	CASSLNPGDFRAGNSPLHF	TGCGCCAGCAGCTTGAATCCAGGCGATTTCCGCGCGGGGAATTCACCCCTCCACTTT
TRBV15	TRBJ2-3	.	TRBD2	CATSRDRLAGSLRLTDTQYF	TGTGCCACCAGCAGAGATCGGCTAGCGGGGTCCCTTAGGTTGACAGATACGCAGTATTTT
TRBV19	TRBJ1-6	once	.	CASSPLNSPLHF	TGTGCCAGTAGTCCTTTAAATTCACCCCTCCACTTT
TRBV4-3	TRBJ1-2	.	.	CASSQVTTPNYGYTF	TGCGCCAGCAGCCAAGTTACCACCCCTAACTATGGCTACACCTTC
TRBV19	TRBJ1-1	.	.	CASTLRDTEAFF	TGTGCCAGTACCCTCAGGGACACTGAAGCTTTCTTT
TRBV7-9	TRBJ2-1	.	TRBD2	CASSLGLAGVVF	TGTGCCAGCAGCTTAGGACTAGCGGGAGTGGTCTTC
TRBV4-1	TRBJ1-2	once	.	CASSQDGGEGYGYTF	TGCGCCAGCAGCCAAGATGGCGGGGAGGGCTATGGCTACACCTTC
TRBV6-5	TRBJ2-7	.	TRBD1	CASSRWTGSDEQYF	TGTGCCAGCAGTCGATGGACAGGTTCCGACGAGCAGTACTTC
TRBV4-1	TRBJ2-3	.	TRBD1	CASSQDHRGPTDTQYF	TGCGCCAGCAGCCAGGACCACAGGGGCCCCACAGATACGCAGTATTTT
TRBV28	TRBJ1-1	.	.	CASQIPGGRNTEAFF	TGTGCCAGCCAGATCCCCGGGGGGAGGAACACTGAAGCTTTCTTT
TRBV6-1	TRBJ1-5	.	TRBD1	CASSERPSWDRGKNQPQHF	TGTGCCAGCAGTGAAAGGCCGAGTTGGGACAGGGGAAAAAATCAGCCCCAGCATTTT
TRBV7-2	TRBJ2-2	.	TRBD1	CASSLEGQGEVAGELFF	TGTGCCAGCAGCTTAGAAGGACAGGGTGAAGTCGCCGGGGAGCTGTTTTTT
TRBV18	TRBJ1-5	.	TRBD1	CASSQRDSRLNQPQHF	TGTGCCAGCTCACAGCGGGACAGCCGACTCAATCAGCCCCAGCATTTT
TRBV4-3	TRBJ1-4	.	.	CASSQKQSTNEKLFF	TGCGCCAGCAGCCAAAAGCAATCAACTAATGAAAAACTGTTTTTT
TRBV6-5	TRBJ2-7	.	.	CASSSTQGGSYEQYF	TGTGCCAGCAGCTCTACACAGGGGGGGTCCTACGAGCAGTACTTC
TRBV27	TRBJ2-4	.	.	CASGPIRESKNIQYF	TGTGCCAGCGGCCCTATTAGAGAGTCCAAAAACATTCAGTACTTC
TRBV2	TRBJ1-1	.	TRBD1	CASSADREITEAFF	TGTGCCAGCAGTGCGGACAGGGAAATCACTGAAGCTTTCTTT
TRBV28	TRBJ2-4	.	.	CASRGNRAGSKNIQYF	TGTGCCAGCAGAGGTAACAGGGCTGGGTCCAAAAACATTCAGTACTTC
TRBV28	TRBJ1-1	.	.	CAIRQGGDMENTEAFF	TGTGCCATCAGACAAGGAGGGGATATGGAGAACACTGAAGCTTTCTTT
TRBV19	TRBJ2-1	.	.	CASSIGLGQLKREFF	TGTGCCAGTAGTATAGGATTGGGACAATTAAAAAGGGAGTTCTTC
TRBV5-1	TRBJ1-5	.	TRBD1	CASSLGTGSSNQPQHF	TGCGCCAGCAGCTTGGGGACAGGGTCTAGCAATCAGCCCCAGCATTTT
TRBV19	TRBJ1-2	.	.	CATRPPQEHYGYTF	TGTGCCACCCGGCCCCCACAGGAACACTATGGCTACACCTTC
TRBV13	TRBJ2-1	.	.	CASSLGGEQFF	TGTGCCAGCAGCTTAGGAGGTGAGCAGTTCTTC
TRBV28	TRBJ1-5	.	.	CASSPSTGVNQPQHF	TGTGCCAGCAGTCCTTCGACGGGGGTCAATCAGCCCCAGCATTTT
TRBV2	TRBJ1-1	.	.	CASRAGAKGGTEAFF	TGTGCCAGCCGGGCAGGGGCCAAGGGAGGAACTGAAGCTTTCTTT
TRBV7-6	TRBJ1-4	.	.	CASSLAGGFREKLFF	TGTGCCAGCAGCTTAGCGGGGGGGTTCCGCGAAAAACTGTTTTTT